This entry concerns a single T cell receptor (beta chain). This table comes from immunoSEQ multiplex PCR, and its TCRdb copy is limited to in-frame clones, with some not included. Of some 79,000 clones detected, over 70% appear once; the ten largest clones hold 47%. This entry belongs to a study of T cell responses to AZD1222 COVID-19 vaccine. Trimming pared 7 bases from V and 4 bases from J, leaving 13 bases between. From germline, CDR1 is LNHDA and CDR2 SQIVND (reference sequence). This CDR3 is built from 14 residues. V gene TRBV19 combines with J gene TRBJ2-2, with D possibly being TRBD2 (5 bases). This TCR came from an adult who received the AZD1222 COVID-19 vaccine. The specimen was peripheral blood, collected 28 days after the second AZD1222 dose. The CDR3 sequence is CASKVLASTGELFF. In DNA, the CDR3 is TGTGCCAGTAAGGTCTTAGCGAGCACCGGGGAGCTGTTTTTT.